These T cell receptor beta chains were read from a single sample in a study of blood T cell repertoires in COVID-19. Profiled with immunoSEQ multiplex PCR; TCRdb holds only in-frame clones, not every one. The sample has some 300,000 clones; about 91% are singletons. Material for sequencing was peripheral blood. These receptor sequences come from a woman in her 30s who had recovered from COVID-19. CDR3s leave out the opening cysteine and the closing phenylalanine or tryptophan.

v_call	j_call	cdr3_aa
TRBV29-1	TRBJ2-7	SVHGTGDEQY
TRBV6-5	TRBJ2-2	ATIQLANTGELF
TRBV28	TRBJ1-2	ASRIAGGAYGYT
TRBV5-1	TRBJ1-3	ASSWTGEDTIY
TRBV7-3	TRBJ2-5	ASSFSGFGETQY
TRBV3-1/TRBV3-2	TRBJ1-1	ASSQEGVMNTEAF
TRBV5-5	TRBJ2-7	ASSLTPGNVYEQY
TRBV28	TRBJ1-1	ASSFGGAGTGITEAF
TRBV18	TRBJ2-3	ASSPYAIGGDTQY
TRBV6-2/TRBV6-3	TRBJ2-1	ASSYSNPSGGYEQF
TRBV6-2/TRBV6-3	TRBJ1-3	ASSYYGSVGNTIY
TRBV5-1	TRBJ1-2	ASSLVRANYGYT
TRBV7-2	TRBJ2-3	ASSLGSGGSLNTQY
TRBV2	TRBJ2-3	ASSSSRGRGDTQY
TRBV12-2	TRBJ1-2	ASRFRTGGLGPNYGYT
TRBV15	TRBJ2-2	ATSRSLAGGPLNTGELF
TRBV5-1	TRBJ1-3	ASSFDRGSGNTIY
TRBV6-2/TRBV6-3	TRBJ1-5	ASSYVGGNQPQH
TRBV6-4	TRBJ1-5	ASSDRNQPQH
TRBV20-1	TRBJ2-3	SASATGGEGDTQY
TRBV18	TRBJ1-1	ASSLTGTGGNTEAF
TRBV2	TRBJ2-3	ASIGTSGGGDTQY
TRBV30	TRBJ2-7	AWSVGSSGYYEQY
TRBV20-1	TRBJ1-2	SAIQQNGYT
TRBV6-2/TRBV6-3	TRBJ2-7	ASSSRGNEQY
TRBV19	TRBJ2-1	ASSTTGTGSYNEQF
TRBV4-1	TRBJ1-4	ASSSYATNEKLF
TRBV27	TRBJ2-7	ASSIQGNEQY
TRBV3-1/TRBV3-2	TRBJ2-7	ASSPRPGQLRQGGTYEQY
TRBV15	TRBJ2-3	ATSRGAGTKIADTQY
TRBV6-6	TRBJ1-1	ASTPQGPNTEAF
TRBV4-3	TRBJ1-5	ASSPDRNQPQH
TRBV29-1	TRBJ2-5	SVVIGETQY
TRBV10-3	TRBJ2-3	AISARDRGPDTQY
TRBV4-2	TRBJ2-3	ASSQERTVTDTQY
TRBV7-2	TRBJ2-3	ASSLGQGGPDTQY
TRBV5-4	TRBJ2-2	ASSLSPGANTGELF
TRBV5-4	TRBJ1-1	ASSPGQIKIRMNTEAF
TRBV29-1	TRBJ1-1	SVDNRLTGVNTEAF
TRBV4-3	TRBJ1-1	ASSRGQKQTEAF
TRBV5-1	TRBJ1-2	ASSLGLTGYGYT
TRBV28	TRBJ1-5	ASSLRGLQNQPQH
TRBV3-1/TRBV3-2	TRBJ1-2	ASSQGVVLVNYGYT
TRBV11-2	TRBJ1-2	ASSLFAGDGYT
TRBV28	TRBJ2-1	ASSLGAGGQF
TRBV5-6	TRBJ2-5	ASSASTGGPETQY
TRBV2	TRBJ1-2	ASSPNRGDYGYT
TRBV19	TRBJ1-5	ASSIIVGAPNQPQH
TRBV5-6	TRBJ2-3	ASSFIEWASGPTDTQY
TRBV5-1	TRBJ2-1	ASSSRSGFANNEQF
TRBV7-9	TRBJ2-5	ASSSRATTGEETQY
TRBV28	TRBJ1-2	ASSLWAGDGGYT